A selection of T cell receptor beta chains follows, all from one sample in a study of shared clonotypes between healthy human individuals. Sequenced by immunoSEQ multiplex PCR; TCRdb stores in-frame clones only, minus some. Among about 820,000 clones listed, 80% to 95% were seen once. Sequenced: naive CD8+ T cells sorted from blood. The receptors stem from a man under 40 in good health. Both conserved end residues are part of each CDR3. A D gene is named only where the DNA matches it firmly. A clone size is listed for some rows: how often the clone was seen (once, few, many), or a class if it is expanded.

V: TRBV7-9; D: -; size: -; J: TRBJ2-1; DNA: TGTGCCAGCAGCTTAGAAGACCAGAACAATGAGCAGTTCTTC; CDR3: CASSLEDQNNEQFF
V: TRBV6-1; D: TRBD1; size: -; J: TRBJ1-1; DNA: TGTGCCAGCAGTTGGGACAGGGGGAACACTGAAGCTTTCTTT; CDR3: CASSWDRGNTEAFF
V: TRBV14; D: -; size: -; J: TRBJ2-1; DNA: TGTGCCAGCAGCCACTTAGCGAACTACAATGAGCAGTTCTTC; CDR3: CASSHLANYNEQFF
V: TRBV6-6; D: -; size: -; J: TRBJ2-3; DNA: TGTGCCAGCAGTCCCACTAGCCTGACAGATACGCAGTATTTT; CDR3: CASSPTSLTDTQYF
V: TRBV14; D: -; size: once; J: TRBJ1-2; DNA: TGTGCCAGCAGAAAGTATGACAGGTATTCTGGCTACACCTTC; CDR3: CASRKYDRYSGYTF
V: TRBV27; D: -; size: -; J: TRBJ1-5; DNA: TGTGCCAGCAGTTTCGCGGGGAATAGCAATCAGCCCCAGCATTTT; CDR3: CASSFAGNSNQPQHF
V: TRBV13; D: TRBD1; size: -; J: TRBJ2-4; DNA: TGTGCCAGCAGCGCCCGGACAGGGGAAGCCAAAAACATTCAGTACTTC; CDR3: CASSARTGEAKNIQYF
V: TRBV5-1; D: TRBD2; size: -; J: TRBJ2-1; DNA: TGCGCCAGCAGCTTGGGTTTAGCGGGCGCTTGGGACAATGAGCAGTTCTTC; CDR3: CASSLGLAGAWDNEQFF
V: TRBV9; D: TRBD1; size: few; J: TRBJ1-1; DNA: TGTGCCAGCAGCGAAGGGACAGCGAACACTGAAGCTTTCTTT; CDR3: CASSEGTANTEAFF
V: TRBV11-1; D: -; size: -; J: TRBJ2-7; DNA: TGTGCCAGCAGCTTAGGGACTCCCCACTACGAGCAGTACTTC; CDR3: CASSLGTPHYEQYF
V: TRBV11-3; D: -; size: -; J: TRBJ2-1; DNA: TGTGCCAGCAGCCCACAGGGTAGGGATGAGCAGTTCTTC; CDR3: CASSPQGRDEQFF
V: TRBV30; D: -; size: -; J: TRBJ2-3; DNA: TGTGCCTGGAGCACATCATCCCTCGTGAGGGTCCCTACCCAGCGGTATACGCAGTATTTT; CDR3: CAWSTSSLVRVPTQRYTQYF
V: TRBV10-2; D: TRBD2; size: -; J: TRBJ2-2; DNA: TGCGCCAGCAGGGGAGCGGGAGAGGGGGTAGGGGAGCTGTTTTTT; CDR3: CASRGAGEGVGELFF
V: TRBV27; D: -; size: -; J: TRBJ2-6; DNA: TGTGCCAGCAGTACAACTCCGGTGAACGTCCTGACTTTC; CDR3: CASSTTPVNVLTF
V: TRBV7-6; D: TRBD1; size: -; J: TRBJ1-1; DNA: TGTGCCAGCAGCGTGGGACAGGGGAACACTGAAGCTTTCTTT; CDR3: CASSVGQGNTEAFF
V: TRBV2; D: -; size: -; J: TRBJ2-1; DNA: TGTGCCAGCAGTGGGGAGGTCGTGGGAGGACGGAATGAGCAGTTCTTC; CDR3: CASSGEVVGGRNEQFF
V: TRBV6-5; D: -; size: -; J: TRBJ1-4; DNA: TGTGCCAGCAGTTTCCAGGGGACTAATGAAAAACTGTTTTTT; CDR3: CASSFQGTNEKLFF
V: TRBV27; D: -; size: -; J: TRBJ2-7; DNA: TGTGCCAGCAGTTTACGGGGGGCGTACGAGCAGTACTTC; CDR3: CASSLRGAYEQYF
V: TRBV4-1; D: -; size: -; J: TRBJ2-7; DNA: TGCGCCAGCAGCCAGGGATGGGGGATTGCCTACGAGCAGTACTTC; CDR3: CASSQGWGIAYEQYF
V: TRBV6-9; D: -; size: -; J: TRBJ2-5; DNA: TGTGCCAGCATAGAGGAGACCCAGTACTTC; CDR3: CASIEETQYF
V: TRBV7-9; D: -; size: -; J: TRBJ2-1; DNA: TGTGCCAGCAGCTTATCTGTCAATGAGCAGTTCTTC; CDR3: CASSLSVNEQFF
V: TRBV30; D: -; size: -; J: TRBJ2-7; DNA: TGTGCCTGGAGTCCCCAGACAGGTTACGAGCAGTACTTC; CDR3: CAWSPQTGYEQYF
V: TRBV5-6; D: TRBD2; size: -; J: TRBJ2-1; DNA: TGTGCCAGCAGCTTGGGCAGCGGGAGCTCCTACAATGAGCAGTTCTTC; CDR3: CASSLGSGSSYNEQFF
V: TRBV28; D: -; size: -; J: TRBJ2-7; DNA: TGTGCCAGCGGGTGGGCGGGGATAGCCTACGAGCAGTACTTC; CDR3: CASGWAGIAYEQYF
V: TRBV19; D: -; size: -; J: TRBJ2-1; DNA: TGTGCCAGTAGTTCGGCGTACAATGAGCAGTTCTTC; CDR3: CASSSAYNEQFF
V: TRBV7-8; D: TRBD1; size: -; J: TRBJ2-7; DNA: TGTGCCAGCAGCTTTGGGACAGGGACCTACGAGCAGTACTTC; CDR3: CASSFGTGTYEQYF
V: TRBV7-9; D: -; size: -; J: TRBJ2-1; DNA: TGTGCCAGCAGCAGTACCGGCGGCGACAATGAGCAGTTCTTC; CDR3: CASSSTGGDNEQFF
V: TRBV6-5; D: -; size: -; J: TRBJ1-4; DNA: TGTGCCAGCAGTTACTCTGCGTCTGCTGAAAAACTGTTTTTT; CDR3: CASSYSASAEKLFF
V: TRBV11-2; D: -; size: -; J: TRBJ2-1; DNA: TGTGCCAGCAGCTTAGACATGTTGGGGGAGCAGTTCTTC; CDR3: CASSLDMLGEQFF
V: TRBV27; D: -; size: -; J: TRBJ2-7; DNA: TGTGCCAGCAGTCTGACACAGAAACACGAGCAGTACTTC; CDR3: CASSLTQKHEQYF
V: TRBV6-4; D: TRBD2; size: -; J: TRBJ2-3; DNA: TGTGCCAGCAGTGGAAGTAGCGGGGACGGCACAGATACGCAGTATTTT; CDR3: CASSGSSGDGTDTQYF
V: TRBV11-2; D: -; size: -; J: TRBJ2-3; DNA: TGTGCCAGCAGCTTAGGCACAGATACGCAGTATTTT; CDR3: CASSLGTDTQYF
V: TRBV19; D: TRBD1; size: -; J: TRBJ2-7; DNA: TGTGCCAGTAGTATTACAGGGGGCTCCTACGAGCAGTACTTC; CDR3: CASSITGGSYEQYF
V: TRBV7-2; D: -; size: many; J: TRBJ1-1; DNA: TGTGCCAGCAGCCCGAAGACAGGTGTGAACACTGAAGCTTTCTTT; CDR3: CASSPKTGVNTEAFF
V: TRBV14; D: TRBD1; size: -; J: TRBJ2-5; DNA: TGTGCCAGCTCTCCCCCAGACAGGGGCTCCCAAGAGACCCAGTACTTC; CDR3: CASSPPDRGSQETQYF
V: TRBV6-6; D: -; size: -; J: TRBJ1-1; DNA: TGTGCCAGCAGTTACCCCCTCATACTTGAGAACACTGAAGCTTTCTTT; CDR3: CASSYPLILENTEAFF
V: TRBV27; D: TRBD2; size: -; J: TRBJ2-1; DNA: TGTGCCAGCAGTGACCTAACGGGACTAGGAGAGGATGAGCAGTTCTTC; CDR3: CASSDLTGLGEDEQFF
V: TRBV19; D: -; size: -; J: TRBJ2-1; DNA: TGTGCCAGTAGTATTAAGGCAGTCTACAATGAGCAGTTCTTC; CDR3: CASSIKAVYNEQFF
V: TRBV5-5; D: -; size: -; J: TRBJ2-7; DNA: TGTGCCAGCAGGAACAGCGCAGGGAGATTCTACGAGCAGTACTTC; CDR3: CASRNSAGRFYEQYF
V: TRBV23-1; D: -; size: -; J: TRBJ2-1; DNA: TGCGCCAGCACTCCAGGGGTCTCCAATGAGCAGTTCTTC; CDR3: CASTPGVSNEQFF
V: TRBV28; D: TRBD1; size: -; J: TRBJ1-5; DNA: TGTGCCAGCAGTCCCTTAAACGGACAGGGTATCGGCAATCAGCCCCAGCATTTT; CDR3: CASSPLNGQGIGNQPQHF
V: TRBV11-2; D: -; size: -; J: TRBJ2-7; DNA: TGTGCCAGCAACCATGGGGGTGCCGGGAGTTTGTTCGGCGAGCAGTACTTC; CDR3: CASNHGGAGSLFGEQYF
V: TRBV29-1; D: -; size: -; J: TRBJ2-1; DNA: TGCAGCGTTGGAACCGGGAAGAACATCTGGGGCAATGAGCAGTTCTTC; CDR3: CSVGTGKNIWGNEQFF
V: TRBV27; D: -; size: -; J: TRBJ2-3; DNA: TGTGCCAGCAGTTTATTTGTTGGGAGCACAGATACGCAGTATTTT; CDR3: CASSLFVGSTDTQYF
V: TRBV5-1; D: -; size: -; J: TRBJ1-4; DNA: TGCGCCAGCAGCTTGGGACAGATCGCAACTAATGAAAAACTGTTTTTT; CDR3: CASSLGQIATNEKLFF
V: TRBV4-3; D: TRBD2; size: -; J: TRBJ2-1; DNA: TGCGCCAGCAGCCAGGACAGACTAGCGGGAGGGCCTGACAATGAGCAGTTCTTC; CDR3: CASSQDRLAGGPDNEQFF